These T cell receptor beta chains were read from a single sample in a study of regulatory T cells in long-lasting Graves disease. TCRdb re-derived calls from the multiplex PCR reads in MiXCR, one entry per CDR3 protein. The sample carries about 300,000 distinct CDR3 sequences, over 15% recorded once. Sequencing was performed on peripheral blood mononuclear cells (PBMCs), taken at new diagnosis, from a patient treated with antithyroid drugs. The receptor source for this set is a female donor with Graves disease. CDR3s include the opening cysteine and the closing phenylalanine or tryptophan. The order of the fields is V gene, clone size, J gene, D gene, CDR3 protein, CDR3 DNA. A D gene is named only where the DNA matches it firmly. Clone size is stated in some rows and not others, as once, few, many or a class when expanded.

V: TRBV3-1
size: many
J: TRBJ1-2
D: .
CDR3: CASSQVGGSEGYTF
DNA: TGTGCCAGCAGCCAAGTAGGGGGATCGGAAGGCTACACCTTC

V: TRBV15
size: .
J: TRBJ2-5
D: .
CDR3: CATSRDTGGQETQYF
DNA: TGTGCCACCAGCAGAGATACCGGGGGCCAAGAGACCCAGTACTTC

V: TRBV6-1
size: once
J: TRBJ2-5
D: .
CDR3: CASDRGQGTQYF
DNA: TGTGCCAGCGATCGGGGCCAGGGGACCCAGTACTTC

V: TRBV19
size: .
J: TRBJ2-3
D: TRBD2
CDR3: CASSAGLADTQYF
DNA: TGTGCCAGTAGTGCCGGACTAGCCGATACGCAGTATTTT

V: TRBV12-3/TRBV12-4
size: many
J: TRBJ2-3
D: .
CDR3: CASRPRQYTDTQYF
DNA: TGTGCCAGCAGACCGCGACAGTACACAGATACGCAGTATTTT

V: TRBV28
size: many
J: TRBJ2-2
D: TRBD1
CDR3: CASRKGGRLFF
DNA: TGTGCCAGCAGGAAAGGGGGCCGGCTGTTTTTT

V: TRBV5-5
size: many
J: TRBJ1-4
D: .
CDR3: CASSRLEATNEKLFF
DNA: TGTGCCAGCAGCCGATTAGAGGCAACTAATGAAAAACTGTTTTTT

V: TRBV28
size: many
J: TRBJ2-7
D: .
CDR3: CASSFDGYSYEQYF
DNA: TGTGCCAGCAGTTTTGACGGCTACTCCTACGAGCAGTACTTC

V: TRBV28
size: .
J: TRBJ1-5
D: TRBD1
CDR3: CASSPIQGMGNQPQHF
DNA: TGTGCCAGCAGTCCAATACAGGGGATGGGCAATCAGCCCCAGCATTTT

V: TRBV2
size: many
J: TRBJ2-7
D: .
CDR3: CASSPSGLDRDEQYF
DNA: TGTGCCAGCAGTCCATCCGGACTTGATCGCGACGAGCAGTACTTC

V: TRBV30
size: many
J: TRBJ2-5
D: .
CDR3: CAWSPLAKETQYF
DNA: TGTGCCTGGAGTCCTCTAGCAAAGGAGACCCAGTACTTC